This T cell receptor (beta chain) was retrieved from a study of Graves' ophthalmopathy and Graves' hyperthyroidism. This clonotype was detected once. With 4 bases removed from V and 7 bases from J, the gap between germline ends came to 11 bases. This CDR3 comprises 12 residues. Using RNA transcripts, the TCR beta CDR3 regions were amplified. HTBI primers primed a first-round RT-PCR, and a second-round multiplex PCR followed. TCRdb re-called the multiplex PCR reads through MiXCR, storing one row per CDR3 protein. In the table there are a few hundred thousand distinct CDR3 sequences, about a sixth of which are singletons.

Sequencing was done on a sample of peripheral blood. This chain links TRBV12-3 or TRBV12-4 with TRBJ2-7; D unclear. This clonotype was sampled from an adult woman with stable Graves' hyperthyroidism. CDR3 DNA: TGTGCCAGCAGTTCCCTCGGCGAGGAGCAGTACTTC. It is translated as CASSSLGEEQYF.